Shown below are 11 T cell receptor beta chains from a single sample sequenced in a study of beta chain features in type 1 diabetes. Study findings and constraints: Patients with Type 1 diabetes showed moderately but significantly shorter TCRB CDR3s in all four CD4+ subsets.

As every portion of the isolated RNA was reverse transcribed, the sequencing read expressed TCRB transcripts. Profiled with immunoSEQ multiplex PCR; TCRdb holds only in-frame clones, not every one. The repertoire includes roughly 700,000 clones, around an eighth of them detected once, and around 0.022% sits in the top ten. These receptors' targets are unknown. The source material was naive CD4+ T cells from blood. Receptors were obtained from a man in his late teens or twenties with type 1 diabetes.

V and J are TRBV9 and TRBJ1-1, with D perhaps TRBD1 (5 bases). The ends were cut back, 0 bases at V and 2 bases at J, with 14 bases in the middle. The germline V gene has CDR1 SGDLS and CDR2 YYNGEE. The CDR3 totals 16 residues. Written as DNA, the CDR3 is TGTGCCAGCAGCGTAGGAAAGGGACTCCCAAACACTGAAGCTTTCTTT. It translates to CASSVGKGLPNTEAFF.

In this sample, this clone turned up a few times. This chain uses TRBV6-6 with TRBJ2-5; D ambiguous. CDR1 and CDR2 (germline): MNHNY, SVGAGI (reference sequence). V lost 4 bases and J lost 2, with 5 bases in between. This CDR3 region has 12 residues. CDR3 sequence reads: CASSLLQETQYF. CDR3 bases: TGTGCCAGCAGTTTATTACAAGAGACCCAGTACTTC.

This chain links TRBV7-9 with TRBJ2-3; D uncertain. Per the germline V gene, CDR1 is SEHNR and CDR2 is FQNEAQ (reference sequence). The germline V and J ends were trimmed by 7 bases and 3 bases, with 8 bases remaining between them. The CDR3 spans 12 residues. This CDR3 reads CASTQTTDTQYF. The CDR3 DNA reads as TGTGCCAGCACCCAAACGACAGATACGCAGTATTTT.

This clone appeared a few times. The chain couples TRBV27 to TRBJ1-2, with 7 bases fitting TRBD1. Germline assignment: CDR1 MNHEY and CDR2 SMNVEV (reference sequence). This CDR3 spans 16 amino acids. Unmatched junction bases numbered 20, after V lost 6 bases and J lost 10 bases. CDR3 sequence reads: CASSASLGGQRRVYTF. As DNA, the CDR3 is TGTGCCAGCAGCGCCTCCCTCGGGGGACAGCGACGGGTCTACACCTTC.

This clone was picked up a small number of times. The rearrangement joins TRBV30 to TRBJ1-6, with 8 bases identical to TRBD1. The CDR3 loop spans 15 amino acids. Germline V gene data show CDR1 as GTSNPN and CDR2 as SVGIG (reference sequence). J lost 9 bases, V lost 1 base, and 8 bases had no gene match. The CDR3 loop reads CAWSALDRDGSPLHF. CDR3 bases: TGTGCCTGGAGTGCCCTGGACAGGGACGGTTCACCCCTCCACTTT.

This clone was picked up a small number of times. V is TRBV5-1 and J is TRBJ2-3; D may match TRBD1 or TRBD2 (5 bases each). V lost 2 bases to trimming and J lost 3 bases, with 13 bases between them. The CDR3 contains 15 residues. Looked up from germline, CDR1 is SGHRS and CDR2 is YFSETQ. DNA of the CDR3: TGCGCCAGCAGCTTTGACCCCGGGGCAACAGATACGCAGTATTTT. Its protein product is CASSFDPGATDTQYF.

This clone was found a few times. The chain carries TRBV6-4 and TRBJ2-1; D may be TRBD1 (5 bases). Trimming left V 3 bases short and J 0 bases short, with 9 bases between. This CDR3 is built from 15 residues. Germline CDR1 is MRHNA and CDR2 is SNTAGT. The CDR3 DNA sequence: TGTGCCAGCAGTGAAGGGGCAACCTCCTACAATGAGCAGTTCTTC. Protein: CASSEGATSYNEQFF.

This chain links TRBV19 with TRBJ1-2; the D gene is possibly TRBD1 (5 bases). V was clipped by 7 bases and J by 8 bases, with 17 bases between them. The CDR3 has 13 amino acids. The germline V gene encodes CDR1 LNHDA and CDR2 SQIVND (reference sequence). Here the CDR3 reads CASKGTTALGYTF. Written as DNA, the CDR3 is TGTGCCAGTAAGGGGACGACAGCACTGGGCTACACCTTC.

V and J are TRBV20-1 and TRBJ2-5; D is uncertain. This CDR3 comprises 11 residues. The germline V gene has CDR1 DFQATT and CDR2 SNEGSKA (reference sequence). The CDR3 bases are TGCAGCGTCGGAGCTGGAGAGACCCAGTACTTC. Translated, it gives CSVGAGETQYF.

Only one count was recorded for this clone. CDR3 coding DNA: TGTGCCAGCTCACCACCCTCGGGAGCGCTGACTGGCTACGAGCAGTACTTC. Its translation is CASSPPSGALTGYEQYF. The gene calls are TRBV18 and TRBJ2-7; perhaps TRBD2 as D (6 bases). V was trimmed by 0 bases and J by 3 bases, leaving 18 bases between them. The CDR3 sequence is 17 residues long. Germline lookup yields CDR1 KGHSH and CDR2 LQKENI.

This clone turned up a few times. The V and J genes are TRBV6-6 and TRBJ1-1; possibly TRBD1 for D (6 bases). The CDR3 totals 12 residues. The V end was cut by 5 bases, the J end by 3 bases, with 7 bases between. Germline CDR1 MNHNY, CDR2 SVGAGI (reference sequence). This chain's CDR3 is CASSRGDTEAFF. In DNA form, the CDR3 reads TGTGCCAGCAGTAGGGGGGACACTGAAGCTTTCTTT.